The rows below give T cell receptor beta chains drawn from one sample of a study of blood T cells in healthy people across ages. TCRdb reprocessed the 5' RACE reads with MiXCR, giving one entry per CDR3 protein. In the table there are 700,000 to 1,000,000 distinct CDR3 sequences, under 45% of which are singletons. Sequenced input: blood. These receptors all stem from a man aged 55-75 years in good health. Both conserved end residues are part of each CDR3. Each record gives: D gene, clone size, V gene, J gene, CDR3 DNA, CDR3 protein. A D gene is named only where the DNA matches it firmly. Part of the rows lack a size; the others show once, few, many or a class for expanded clones.

>TRBD2|many|TRBV4-1|TRBJ2-1
TGCGCCAGCAGCCAAGATGGGGCGGGGGTAGCGTACAATGAGCAGTTCTTC
CASSQDGAGVAYNEQFF
>NA|few|TRBV10-3|TRBJ2-3
TGTGCCATCCGGAAGAAGGAAACTAGCACAGATACGCAGTATTTT
CAIRKKETSTDTQYF
>TRBD1|many|TRBV7-2|TRBJ2-7
TGTGCCAGCAGCTCCGGGACAGGGAGGTACGAGCAGTACTTC
CASSSGTGRYEQYF
>TRBD1|NA|TRBV6-6|TRBJ2-4
TGTGCCGGCAGTTACGAGGGACAGTTAGCATACATTCAGTACTTC
CAGSYEGQLAYIQYF
>NA|once|TRBV11-2|TRBJ2-5
TGTGCCAGCAGCTTAACCCTCCTTGAGACCCAGTACTTC
CASSLTLLETQYF
>NA|NA|TRBV20-1|TRBJ2-3
TGCAGTGCAAACCGGGGCCCAGATACGCAGTATTTT
CSANRGPDTQYF
>NA|NA|TRBV3-1|TRBJ1-2
TGTGTCAGCAGCCAAGACGATCAGCGGCGGGATATGAGGGGCTACACCTTC
CVSSQDDQRRDMRGYTF
>TRBD1|NA|TRBV18|TRBJ2-5
TGTGCCAGCTCACAGCAGGGGGAGCAGTACTTC
CASSQQGEQYF
>NA|few|TRBV14|TRBJ2-7
TGTGCCAGCAGCCAATGGAGGACGGGGGCCTCCTACGAGCAGTACTTC
CASSQWRTGASYEQYF
>NA|NA|TRBV5-5|TRBJ2-5
TGTGCCAGCAGAACCTCCATAGGGACGCCTGGAGCGGCCCTGTACTTC
CASRTSIGTPGAALYF
>NA|few|TRBV6-2/TRBV6-3|TRBJ2-5
TGTGCCAGCACCCTCCTTGGGCAGAGCGCCCAAGAGACCCAGTACTTC
CASTLLGQSAQETQYF
>NA|few|TRBV12-3/TRBV12-4|TRBJ1-4
TGTGCCAGCAGTTTAAGGCAGGGGAGCGGTAATGAAAAACTGTTTTTT
CASSLRQGSGNEKLFF
>NA|NA|TRBV20-1|TRBJ2-3
TGCAGTGCTAGACCCATCCCTTCGGATAGCACAGATACGCAGTATTTT
CSARPIPSDSTDTQYF
>TRBD1|NA|TRBV4-1|TRBJ2-7
TGCACCAGCAGCCATATCGGACAGGGCTACGAGCAGTACTTT
CTSSHIGQGYEQYF
>NA|NA|TRBV30|TRBJ2-7
TGTGCCTGGAGTGTAGTACAGGCGGTTACTCCCTACGAGCAGTACTTC
CAWSVVQAVTPYEQYF
>TRBD1|few|TRBV30|TRBJ2-7
TGTGCCTGGCGATCGGCAGGGGGCTACGAGCAGTACTTC
CAWRSAGGYEQYF
>TRBD2|few|TRBV7-8|TRBJ2-3
TGTGCCAGCAGCCACCCGGGACTACGGAACACAGATACGCAGTATTTT
CASSHPGLRNTDTQYF
>NA|NA|TRBV9|TRBJ2-6
TGTGCCAGCTCCTCAAAGAACTCTGGGGCCAACGTCCTGACTTTC
CASSSKNSGANVLTF
>NA|NA|TRBV29-1|TRBJ2-6
TGCAGCGTTGAAGAAGGGATAACTGGGGCCAACGTCCTGACTTTC
CSVEEGITGANVLTF
>NA|NA|TRBV5-1|TRBJ2-1
TGCGCCAGCAGCTTGGCCCCTCCCGGGAATGGGCAGTTCTTC
CASSLAPPGNGQFF
>TRBD1|NA|TRBV7-2|TRBJ1-1
TGTGCCAGCAGCCCTGGGACAGGGTATATGAACACTGAAGCTTTCTTT
CASSPGTGYMNTEAFF
>NA|few|TRBV7-8|TRBJ2-7
TGTGCCAGCAGAATGGGGGGCGAGCAGTACTTC
CASRMGGEQYF
>NA|many|TRBV7-7|TRBJ2-5
TGTGCCGAACTTGGAGGGCCCCAAGAGACCCAGTACTTC
CAELGGPQETQYF
>TRBD2|few|TRBV6-2/TRBV6-3|TRBJ2-5
TGTGCCAGCAGTTACAAAAGCGGGGGGGCCTCGGAGACCCAGTACTTC
CASSYKSGGASETQYF
>TRBD1|NA|TRBV30|TRBJ2-7
TGTGCCTGGGAAAGAGGGGGCGGTTACGAGCAGTACTTC
CAWERGGGYEQYF
>TRBD1|few|TRBV2|TRBJ1-2
TGTGCCAGCAGTGAGGAGACAGGGGAGTTCTATGGCTACACCTTC
CASSEETGEFYGYTF